A selection of T cell receptor beta chains follows, all from one sample in a study of T cell repertoires in cytomegalovirus infection. These TCRs are of unknown antigen specificity. TCRdb re-analysed the reads in MiXCR, keeping a single row per CDR3 protein. The sample has fewer than 650,000 distinct CDR3 sequences, approximately 40% seen once; the top ten hold 48%. The material sequenced was cultured PBMCs, taken from culture after CMV antigen stimulation. These TCRs come from a human donor in good health (CMV status not recorded). Some clones in this sample may be carry-over from other donors' samples. Each CDR3 is given with its conserved first and last residue. The D gene is left open where the match is weak.

>TRBV20-1|-|TRBJ1-5
CSASHRVLGQPQHF
>TRBV4-1|-|TRBJ1-1
CASSQDQGYRPNTEAFF
>TRBV7-9|TRBD1|TRBJ1-5
CASSFGTGRNQPQHF
>TRBV7-9|TRBD2|TRBJ2-1
CASSLPAGGLYEQFF
>TRBV7-6|-|TRBJ1-1
CASSQDLNTEAFF
>TRBV2|-|TRBJ1-2
CASSRQSYGYTF
>TRBV5-1|-|TRBJ1-1
CASSLVFGFTEAFF
>TRBV12-3/TRBV12-4|-|TRBJ2-5
CASSFRRGWETQYF
>TRBV20-1|-|TRBJ1-3
CSARDVGSGNTIYF
>TRBV7-2|TRBD2|TRBJ2-5
CASSPQRAGAGETQYF
>TRBV7-2|-|TRBJ2-6
CTSSPRVTGANVLTF
>TRBV12-3/TRBV12-4|-|TRBJ1-1
CATVRQTRTEASF
>TRBV7-2|TRBD2|TRBJ2-5
CASSLAGAGGPETQYF
>TRBV12-3/TRBV12-4|-|TRBJ2-4
CASSFGVPSLGAKNIQYF
>TRBV25-1|TRBD1|TRBJ1-2
CASSATGAGGYTF
>TRBV7-8|-|TRBJ1-6
CASSLSVATGLDSPLHF